A selection of T cell receptor beta chains follows, all from one sample in a study of T cells in Graves' hyperthyroidism and ophthalmopathy. TCRdb ran MiXCR on the multiplex PCR reads and lists one entry per CDR3 protein. Here the sample spans about 560,000 distinct CDR3 sequences, about a sixth being singletons. Specimen: blood. The source of these receptors is a woman between 18 and 29 years old with Graves' hyperthyroidism. The CDR3 runs from the conserved cysteine through the conserved F or W.

v_call cdr3_aa
TRBV11-3 CASSYTGGPSTEAFF
TRBV18 CASSPLTAGDGYTF
TRBV10-3 CAISVSGEGQPQHF
TRBV29-1 CSVAEETQYF
TRBV3-1 CASSQDRLEVGTQYF
TRBV15 CATSRDLDRGITNEKLFF
TRBV24-1 CATSDATSGNSYNEQFF
TRBV12-3/TRBV12-4 CASSLRGLGPYEQYF
TRBV20-1 CSAREGVSEQFF
TRBV20-1 CSAKKTGLGEQFF
TRBV6-1 CASSDDLGELFF
TRBV20-1 CSAGLGTGSYEQYF
TRBV27 CASSLSWVSANYGYTF
TRBV5-6 CASSFQGSDTQYF
TRBV24-1 CATRPPQHF
TRBV9 CASSVDGGANNEQFF
TRBV12-3/TRBV12-4 CASSFGDSRFGNTIYF
TRBV5-5 CASSMWGTEAFF
TRBV7-9 CASSLGSLAGGPRSYNEQFF
TRBV6-5 CASSSPDWVAGELFF
TRBV5-6 CASSTDRVGNEQFF
TRBV5-1 CASSSLDPRREQYF
TRBV7-9 CASSSGQADSYEQYF
TRBV5-1 CASSLVQTGANVLTF
TRBV6-5 CASSYSNPPLGDTQYF
TRBV5-1 CASSVGQFNTGELFF
TRBV7-3 CASSQTGTRGNTIYF
TRBV9 CASSVSPGGANVLTF
TRBV20-1 CSASTLAGTDTQYF
TRBV20-1 CSALQGAITRHGYTF
TRBV25-1 CASSESERDSYNEQFF
TRBV20-1 CSVTAGGGYEQYF
TRBV9 CASSVDRGGETQYF
TRBV5-5 CASSDGIGSRYNEQFF
TRBV12-3/TRBV12-4 CASSWEGGQGPYEQYF
TRBV11-2 CASSLNSGKSTGELFF
TRBV7-9 CASSLNTFYNEQFF
TRBV6-1 CASRALGTVLSLNEQFF
TRBV11-3 CASSSPGQGRQETQYF
TRBV13 CASSLGLPGANTGELFF
TRBV2 CASSRDKAYEQYF
TRBV10-3 CAIRRDPAGETQYF
TRBV7-9 CASSTKANTEAFF
TRBV9 CASSVAGQVNSPLHF
TRBV20-1 CSAYPRYDPYEQYF
TRBV20-1 CSTPWGGGTEAFF
TRBV19 CASSIQAAMRYTF
TRBV29-1 CSVISKTGNYGYTF
TRBV20-1 CSAPDRGFSQPQHF
TRBV30 CAWSTGGVEQYF
TRBV7-9 CASSPGRGDTIYF
TRBV7-9 CASSLEGRASYNEQFF
TRBV6-4 CASSDSGTGGYGYTF